A single sample is the source of the 16 T cell receptor beta chains below, sequenced in a study of T cells in women clearing cervical HPV infection. Data came from immunoSEQ multiplex PCR; TCRdb stores just in-frame clones and leaves some out. The data show over 45,000 clones, and the top ten clones hold 1.5% to 2%. What was sequenced was blood buffy coat. These receptors came from a woman aged 18 to 69 with a cervical HPV16 infection that either progressed to CIN3+ or cleared (not recorded which).

As for this clone: Sequencing ends 3 residues short of the CDR3 end; the germline J gene provides the rest. This chain joins TRBV20-1 and TRBJ1-2; D is unclear. From germline, CDR1 is DFQATT and CDR2 SNEGSKA (reference sequence). V lost 6 bases to trimming and J lost 7 bases, with 21 bases between them. This CDR3 is built from 14 residues. CDR3 loop: CSAMKDPLAGGYTF. The covered CDR3 bases are TGCAGTGCGATGAAGGACCCCCTGGCGGGTGGC.

A remark on this clone: The CDR3 end falls 3 residues outside the read, so it is completed with the germline J gene. The chain combines TRBV29-1 with TRBJ1-1; D is possibly TRBD1 (5 bases). This CDR3 is 16 amino acids long. Trimming removed 6 bases from V and 0 bases from J, with 20 bases in between. The germline CDR1 and CDR2 sequences are SQVTM and ANQGSEA. The chain's CDR3 is CSVAPREGLLNTEAFF. The sequenced CDR3 bases are TGCAGCGTAGCGCCCAGGGAGGGCCTTTTGAACACTGAA.

On this clone itself: The CDR3 end falls 3 residues outside the read, so it is completed with the germline J gene. The chain has TRBV2 and TRBJ2-3; the D gene is possibly TRBD2 (5 bases). The CDR3 runs 12 residues. Germline V gene lookup returns CDR1 SNHLY and CDR2 FYNNEI. V gave up 11 bases and J gave up 3 bases, with 12 bases separating them. The DNA read from the CDR3 is TGTGCCCCACGGGGTAGTACAGATACG. This translates into CAPRGSTDT. The whole CDR3 protein is CAPRGSTDTQYF.

For this clone: The CDR3 end lies 3 residues beyond the end of the read and is filled in from the germline J gene. The V gene is TRBV20-1, the J gene TRBJ1-4, with D possibly TRBD1 on 6 matching bases. Germline-derived CDR1 and CDR2 are DFQATT and SNEGSKA (reference sequence). The length of the CDR3 is 15 residues. Trimming left V 0 bases short and J 4 bases short, with 12 bases between. The sequenced CDR3 bases are TGCAGTGCTAGAGATGAGGCAGGGGATAATGAAAAA. Its translation is CSARDEAGDNEK. The CDR3 reads in full as CSARDEAGDNEKLFF.

On this clone: Sequencing ends 3 residues short of the CDR3 end; the germline J gene provides the rest. This sequence joins TRBV7-9 and TRBJ1-2; tentative D call: TRBD1 (6 bases). V was trimmed by 3 bases and J by 6 bases, leaving 14 bases between them. Looked up from germline, CDR1 is SEHNR and CDR2 is FQNEAQ (reference sequence). The CDR3 is 14 residues long. The CDR3 bases that were read are TGTGCCAGCAGCTTGATACAGGGTAGGGATGGC. Protein product: CASSLIQGRDG. The whole CDR3 sequence reads CASSLIQGRDGYTF. Using reference TRBV7-9 and TRBJ1-2 for the parts outside the CDR3, the full variable domain is DTGVSQNPRHKITKRGQNVTFRCDPISEHNRLYWYRQTLGQGPEFLTYFQNEAQLEKSRLLSDRFSAERPKGSFSTLEIQRTEQGDSAMYLCASSLIQGRDGYTFGSGTRLTVV.

Turning to this clone: The read ends 3 residues before the CDR3 terminus; that terminus is restored from the germline J gene. The V gene is TRBV5-4, the J gene TRBJ2-5; 7 bases fit TRBD2. Germline-derived CDR1 and CDR2 are SGHNT and YYREEE (reference sequence). The V gene end was trimmed by 1 base and the J gene end by 3 bases; junction bases not matched to a gene: 0. CDR3 length: 13 residues. CDR3 DNA (partial): TGTGCCAGCAGCTTGCGGGGGGAAGAGACC. Protein product: CASSLRGEET. The full CDR3 is CASSLRGEETQYF.

With respect to this clone: With the read ending 3 residues before the CDR3 end, the germline J gene is used to fill in that end. The V gene is TRBV30, the J gene TRBJ2-4, with TRBD1 matching 7 bases. Germline values: CDR1 GTSNPN, CDR2 SVGIG (reference sequence). The CDR3 has 15 residues. The V and J ends lost 1 base and 6 bases, in that order; junction bases with no gene match: 9. The CDR3: CAWSGSTGFINIQYF. The sequenced part of the CDR3 DNA is TGTGCCTGGAGTGGCTCGACAGGGTTTATAAACATT.

Comment on this clone: The read terminates 3 residues before the CDR3 end, so the remaining end is supplied by the germline J gene. The V gene is TRBV5-1, the J gene TRBJ2-6; 9 bases fit TRBD1. The germline CDR1 and CDR2 sequences are SGHRS and YFSETQ. Trimming cost V 4 bases and J 1 base; bases outside gene matches: 6. The CDR3 is made up of 17 amino acids. The sequenced part of the CDR3 DNA is TGCGCCAGCAGCCCCGGGACAGGGTCGTCTGGGGCCAACGTC. Protein sequence: CASSPGTGSSGANV. The whole CDR3 protein reads CASSPGTGSSGANVLTF.

As for this clone: Read sequence stops 3 residues before the CDR3 end, and the germline J gene provides the missing end. The chain couples TRBV11-1 to TRBJ1-1; D call uncertain. This CDR3 spans 12 amino acids. Trimming removed 5 bases at V and 3 bases at J, with 7 bases between. Germline CDR1 is SGHAT and CDR2 is FQDESV (reference sequence). The sequenced CDR3 bases are TGTGCCAGCAGCCCGGTGGACACTGAA. Protein product: CASSPVDTE. The full CDR3 protein is CASSPVDTEAFF.

The chain's CDR3 is CASSFGSAYEQYF. The sequenced CDR3 bases are TGTGCCAGCAGTTTTGGCAGTGCCTACGAG. The rearrangement links TRBV12-3 or TRBV12-4 to TRBJ2-7; D remains ambiguous. The read stops 3 residues short of the end of the CDR3; the missing end is completed from the germline J gene. The CDR3 is 13 residues long. V dropped 3 bases and J dropped 2 bases, with 8 bases sitting between them.

Note on this clone: The read terminates 3 residues before the CDR3 end, so the remaining end is supplied by the germline J gene. V usage is TRBV7-9 and J usage is TRBJ1-3; D possibly corresponds to TRBD1 (5 bases). The CDR3 runs 13 residues. CDR1 SEHNR and CDR2 FQNEAQ come from the germline V gene (reference sequence). V lost 3 bases, J lost 8 bases, and 11 bases lay in between. The sequenced part of the CDR3 DNA is TGTGCCAGCAGCTTTCAGGGAATAGACACC. Protein sequence: CASSFQGIDT. The whole CDR3 is CASSFQGIDTIYF.

On this clone: Read sequence stops 3 residues before the CDR3 end, and the germline J gene provides the missing end. The genes are TRBV15 and TRBJ2-1, with D tentatively TRBD2 (5 bases). There are 15 residues in the CDR3. V dropped 1 base and J dropped 6 bases, with 13 bases sitting between them. Germline V gene data show CDR1 as LNHNV and CDR2 as YYDKDF (reference sequence). The sequenced CDR3 bases are TGTGCCACCAGCAGAGTCAAGCTAGGAGGCAATGAG. Translated: CATSRVKLGGNE. The full CDR3 sequence reads CATSRVKLGGNEQFF.

The chain's CDR3 is CASSQDRGLAYQETQYF. Partial CDR3 DNA: TGTGCCAGCAGCCAAGATCGGGGACTAGCGTACCAAGAGACC. The chain recombines TRBV14 with TRBJ2-5; 10 positions match TRBD2. The read terminates 3 residues before the CDR3 end, so the remaining end is supplied by the germline J gene. V lost 0 bases and J lost 0; bases outside the gene matches: 4. Germline loops: CDR1 SGHDN, CDR2 FVKESK. The CDR3 has 17 amino acids.

With regard to this clone: The read ends 3 residues before the CDR3 terminus; that terminus is restored from the germline J gene. V usage is TRBV19 and J usage is TRBJ2-2, with a possible D match to TRBD1 (6 bases). The germline CDR1 and CDR2 sequences are LNHDA and SQIVND (reference sequence). The CDR3 is 14 residues long. With 7 bases removed from V and 5 bases from J, the gap between germline ends came to 14 bases. CDR3 bases read: TGTGCCAGTATGCCCAGGGGAATAACCGGGGAG. It encodes CASMPRGITGE. The CDR3, in full, reads CASMPRGITGELFF.

The part of the CDR3 DNA that was read is TGCGCCAGCAGCTTGGGGGACAGGGTATCCTACGAG. The encoded protein is CASSLGDRVSYE. The full CDR3 protein is CASSLGDRVSYEQYF. The chain combines TRBV5-1 with TRBJ2-7; 9 bases align to TRBD1. The CDR3 end lies 3 residues beyond the end of the read and is filled in from the germline J gene. Losses at the gene ends were 0 bases for V and 1 base for J; bases not matched to a gene: 2. Germline CDR1 SGHRS, CDR2 YFSETQ. CDR3 length: 15 residues. The full variable domain, in which reference TRBV5-1 and TRBJ2-7 provide the parts outside the CDR3, is KAGVTQTPRYLIKTRGQQVTLSCSPISGHRSVSWYQQTPGQGLQFLFEYFSETQRNKGNFPGRFSGRQFSNSRSEMNVSTLELGDSALYLCASSLGDRVSYEQYFGPGTRLTVT.

As for this clone: The sequence runs out 3 residues before the end of the CDR3; the remainder is reconstructed from the germline J gene. The V call is TRBV7-8, the J call TRBJ1-1; TRBD1 is a possible D gene (5 bases). CDR1 and CDR2 from the germline V gene are SGHVS and FQNEAQ. This CDR3 is built from 16 residues. V lost 2 bases and J lost 1, with 14 bases in between. CDR3 in amino acids: CASSLRQFTPNTEAFF. The CDR3 DNA, read in part, is TGTGCCAGCAGCTTAAGACAGTTTACCCCGAACACTGAA.